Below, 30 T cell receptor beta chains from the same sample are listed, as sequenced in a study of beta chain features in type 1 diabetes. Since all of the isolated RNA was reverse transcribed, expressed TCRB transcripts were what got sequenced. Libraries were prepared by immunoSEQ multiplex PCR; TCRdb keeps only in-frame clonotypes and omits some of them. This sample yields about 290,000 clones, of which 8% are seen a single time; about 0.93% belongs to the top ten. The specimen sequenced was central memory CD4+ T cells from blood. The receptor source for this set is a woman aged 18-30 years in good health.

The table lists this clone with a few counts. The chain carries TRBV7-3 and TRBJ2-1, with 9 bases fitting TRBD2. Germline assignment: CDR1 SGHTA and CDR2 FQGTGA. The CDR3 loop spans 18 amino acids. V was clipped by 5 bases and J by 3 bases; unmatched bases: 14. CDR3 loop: CASSNKMGGRALYNEQFF. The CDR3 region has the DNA TGTGCCAGCAGCAACAAGATGGGCGGGAGGGCCCTCTACAATGAGCAGTTCTTC.

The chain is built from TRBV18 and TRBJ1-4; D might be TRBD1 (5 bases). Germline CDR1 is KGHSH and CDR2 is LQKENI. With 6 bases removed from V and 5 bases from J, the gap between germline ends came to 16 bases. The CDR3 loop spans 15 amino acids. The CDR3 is CASSQQTAVNEKLFF. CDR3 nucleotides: TGTGCCAGCTCCCAGCAGACAGCCGTGAATGAAAAACTGTTTTTT.

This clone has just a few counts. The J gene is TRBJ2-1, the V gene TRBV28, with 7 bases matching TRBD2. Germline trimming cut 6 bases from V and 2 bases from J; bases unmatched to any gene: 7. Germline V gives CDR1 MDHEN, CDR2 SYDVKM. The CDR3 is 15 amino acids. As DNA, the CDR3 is TGTGCCAGCAGGCTGGGGGGGGATCCCTACAATGAGCAGTTCTTC. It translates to CASRLGGDPYNEQFF. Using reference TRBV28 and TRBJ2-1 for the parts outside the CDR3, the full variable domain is DVKVTQSSRYLVKRTGEKVFLECVQDMDHENMFWYRQDPGLGLRLIYFSYDVKMKEKGDIPEGYSVSREKKERFSLILESASTNQTSMYLCASRLGGDPYNEQFFGPGTRLTVL.

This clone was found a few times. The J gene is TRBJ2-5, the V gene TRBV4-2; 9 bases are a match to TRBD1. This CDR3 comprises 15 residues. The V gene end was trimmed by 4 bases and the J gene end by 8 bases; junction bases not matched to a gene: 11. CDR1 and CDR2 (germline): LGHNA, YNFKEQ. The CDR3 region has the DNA TGTGCCAGCAGCCGAGACGGGACAGGGCAGAGTACCCAGTACTTC. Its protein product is CASSRDGTGQSTQYF.

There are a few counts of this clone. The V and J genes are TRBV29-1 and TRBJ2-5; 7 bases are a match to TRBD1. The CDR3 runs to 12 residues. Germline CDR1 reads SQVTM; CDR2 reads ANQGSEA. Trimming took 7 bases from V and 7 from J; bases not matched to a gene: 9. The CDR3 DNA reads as TGCAGCGGCCTCCGGGACAGAGGGACCCAGTACTTC. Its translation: CSGLRDRGTQYF.

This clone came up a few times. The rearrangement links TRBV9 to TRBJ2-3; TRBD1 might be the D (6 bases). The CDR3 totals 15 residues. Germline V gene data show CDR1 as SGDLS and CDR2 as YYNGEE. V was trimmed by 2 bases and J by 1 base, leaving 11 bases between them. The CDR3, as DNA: TGTGCCAGCAGCGTGGGCTGGGGGCGCACAGATACGCAGTATTTT. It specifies CASSVGWGRTDTQYF.

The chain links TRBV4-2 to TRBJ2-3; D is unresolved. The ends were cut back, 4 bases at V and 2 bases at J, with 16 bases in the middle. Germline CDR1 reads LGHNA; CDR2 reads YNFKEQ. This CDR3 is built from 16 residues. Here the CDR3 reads CASSPRTLGTTDTQYF. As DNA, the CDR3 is TGTGCCAGCAGCCCCCGCACTCTAGGAACCACAGATACGCAGTATTTT.

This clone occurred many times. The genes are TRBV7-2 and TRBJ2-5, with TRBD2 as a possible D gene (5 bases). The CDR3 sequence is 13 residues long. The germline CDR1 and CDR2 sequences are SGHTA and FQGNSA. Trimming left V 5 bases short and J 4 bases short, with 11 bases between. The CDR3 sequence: CASSPGNPETQYF. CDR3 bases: TGTGCCAGCAGCCCCGGGAATCCAGAGACCCAGTACTTC.

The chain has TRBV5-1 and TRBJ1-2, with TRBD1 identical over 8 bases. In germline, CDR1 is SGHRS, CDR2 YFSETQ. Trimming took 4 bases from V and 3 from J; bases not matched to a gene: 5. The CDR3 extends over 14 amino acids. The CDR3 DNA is TGCGCCAGCAGCCCAGGGGGCGCGGACTATGGCTACACCTTC. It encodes CASSPGGADYGYTF.

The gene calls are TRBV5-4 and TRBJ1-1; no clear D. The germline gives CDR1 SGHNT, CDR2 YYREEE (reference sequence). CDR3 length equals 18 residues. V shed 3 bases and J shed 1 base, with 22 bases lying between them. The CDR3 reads CASSSRWISRGSNTEAFF. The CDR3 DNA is TGTGCCAGCAGCTCGCGGTGGATTTCTCGGGGATCGAACACTGAAGCTTTCTTT.

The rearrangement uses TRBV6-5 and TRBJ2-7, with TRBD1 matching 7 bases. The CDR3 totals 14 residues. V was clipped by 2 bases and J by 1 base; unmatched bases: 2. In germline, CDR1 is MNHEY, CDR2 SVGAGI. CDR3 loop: CASSYLDRSYEQYF. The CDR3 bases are TGTGCCAGCAGTTACCTGGACAGGTCCTACGAGCAGTACTTC.

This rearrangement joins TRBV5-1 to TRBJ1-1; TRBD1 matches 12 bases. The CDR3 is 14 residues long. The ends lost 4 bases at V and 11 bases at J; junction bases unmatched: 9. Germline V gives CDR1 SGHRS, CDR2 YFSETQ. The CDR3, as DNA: TGCGCCAGCAGCCCGGGACAGGGGGCGATTCGGGCTTTCTTT. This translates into CASSPGQGAIRAFF.

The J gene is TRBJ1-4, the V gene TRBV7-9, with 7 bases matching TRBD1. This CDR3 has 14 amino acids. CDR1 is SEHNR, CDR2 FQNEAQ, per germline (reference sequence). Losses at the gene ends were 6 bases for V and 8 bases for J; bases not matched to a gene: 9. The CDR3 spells CASRRQGGVEKLFF. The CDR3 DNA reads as TGTGCCAGCAGGAGACAGGGAGGGGTGGAAAAACTGTTTTTT.

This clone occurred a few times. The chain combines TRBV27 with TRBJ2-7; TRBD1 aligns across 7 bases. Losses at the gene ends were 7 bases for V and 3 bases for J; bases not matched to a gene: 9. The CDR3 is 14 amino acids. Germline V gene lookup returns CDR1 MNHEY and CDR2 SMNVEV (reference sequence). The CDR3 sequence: CASTRGKLCYEQYV. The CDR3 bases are TGTGCCAGCACCAGGGGGAAGCTATGCTACGAGCAGTACGTC.

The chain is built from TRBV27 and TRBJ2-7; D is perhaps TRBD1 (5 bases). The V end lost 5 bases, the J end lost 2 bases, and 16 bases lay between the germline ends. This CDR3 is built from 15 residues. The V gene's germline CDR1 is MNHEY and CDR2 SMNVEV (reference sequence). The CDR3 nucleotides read TGTGCCAGCAGTCCCCAGTCGGCAGGGACCTACGAGCAGTACTTC. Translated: CASSPQSAGTYEQYF.

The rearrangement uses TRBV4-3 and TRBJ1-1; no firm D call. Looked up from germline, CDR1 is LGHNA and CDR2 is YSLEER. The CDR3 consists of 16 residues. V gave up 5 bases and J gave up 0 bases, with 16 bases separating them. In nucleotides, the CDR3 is TGCGCCAGCAGCTCCGGTAAAGGACGGATGAACACTGAAGCTTTCTTT. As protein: CASSSGKGRMNTEAFF.

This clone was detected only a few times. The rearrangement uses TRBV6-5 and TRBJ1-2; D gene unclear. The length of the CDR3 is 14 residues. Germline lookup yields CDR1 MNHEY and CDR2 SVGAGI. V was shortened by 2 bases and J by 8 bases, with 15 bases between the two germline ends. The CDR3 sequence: CASSYPQLGIGYTF. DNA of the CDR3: TGTGCCAGCAGTTACCCCCAGCTGGGGATAGGCTACACCTTC.

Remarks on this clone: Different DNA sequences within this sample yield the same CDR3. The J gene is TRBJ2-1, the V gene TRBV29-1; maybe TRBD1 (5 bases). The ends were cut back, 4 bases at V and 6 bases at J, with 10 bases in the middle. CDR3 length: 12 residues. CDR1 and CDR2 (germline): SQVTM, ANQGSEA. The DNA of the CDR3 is TGCAGCGTTGGGGGCCAGGGCAATGAGCAGTTCTTC. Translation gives CSVGGQGNEQFF.

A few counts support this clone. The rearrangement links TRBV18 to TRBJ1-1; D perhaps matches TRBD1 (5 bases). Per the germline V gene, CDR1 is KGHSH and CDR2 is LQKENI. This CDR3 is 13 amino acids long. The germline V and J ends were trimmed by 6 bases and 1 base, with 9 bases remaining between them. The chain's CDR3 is CASSGTQNTEAFF. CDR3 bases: TGTGCCAGCTCGGGGACTCAGAACACTGAAGCTTTCTTT.

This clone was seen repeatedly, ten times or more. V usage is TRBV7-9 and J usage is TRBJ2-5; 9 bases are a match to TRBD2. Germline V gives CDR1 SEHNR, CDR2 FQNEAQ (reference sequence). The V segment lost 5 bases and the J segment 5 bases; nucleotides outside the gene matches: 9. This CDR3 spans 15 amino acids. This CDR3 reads CASSIRREGSETQYF. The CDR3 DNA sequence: TGTGCCAGCAGCATTCGGCGGGAGGGTTCGGAGACCCAGTACTTC. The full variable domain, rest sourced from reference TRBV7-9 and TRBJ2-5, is DTGVSQNPRHKITKRGQNVTFRCDPISEHNRLYWYRQTLGQGPEFLTYFQNEAQLEKSRLLSDRFSAERPKGSFSTLEIQRTEQGDSAMYLCASSIRREGSETQYFGPGTRLLVL.

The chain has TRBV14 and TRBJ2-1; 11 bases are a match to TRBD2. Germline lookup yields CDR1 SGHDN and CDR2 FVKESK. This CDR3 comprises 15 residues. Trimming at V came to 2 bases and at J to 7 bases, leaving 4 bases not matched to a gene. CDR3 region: CASSQLAGGPNEQFF. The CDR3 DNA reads TGTGCCAGCAGCCAACTAGCGGGAGGCCCGAATGAGCAGTTCTTC.

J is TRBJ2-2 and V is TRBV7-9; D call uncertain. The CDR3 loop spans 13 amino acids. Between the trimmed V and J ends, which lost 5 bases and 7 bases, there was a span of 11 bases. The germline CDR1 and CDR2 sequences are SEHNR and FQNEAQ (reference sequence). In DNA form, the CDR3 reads TGTGCCAGCAGCCCGCCTGGGGTCGGGGAGCTGTTTTTT. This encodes CASSPPGVGELFF.

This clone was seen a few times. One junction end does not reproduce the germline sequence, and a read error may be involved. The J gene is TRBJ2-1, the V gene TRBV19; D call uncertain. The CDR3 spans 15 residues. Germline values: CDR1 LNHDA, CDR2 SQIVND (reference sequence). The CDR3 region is CASSRSYFSNNEQFF. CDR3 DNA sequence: TGTGCCAGTAGTCGAAGTTACTTCTCCAACAATGAGCAGTTCTTC.

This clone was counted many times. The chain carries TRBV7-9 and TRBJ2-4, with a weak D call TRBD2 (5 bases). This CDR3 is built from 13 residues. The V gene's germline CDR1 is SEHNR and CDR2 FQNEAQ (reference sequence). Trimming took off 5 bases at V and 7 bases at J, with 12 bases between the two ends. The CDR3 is CASSPKWENIQYF. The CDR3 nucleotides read TGTGCCAGCAGCCCTAAATGGGAGAACATTCAGTACTTC. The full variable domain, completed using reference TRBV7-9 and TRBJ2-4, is DTGVSQNPRHKITKRGQNVTFRCDPISEHNRLYWYRQTLGQGPEFLTYFQNEAQLEKSRLLSDRFSAERPKGSFSTLEIQRTEQGDSAMYLCASSPKWENIQYFGAGTRLSVL.

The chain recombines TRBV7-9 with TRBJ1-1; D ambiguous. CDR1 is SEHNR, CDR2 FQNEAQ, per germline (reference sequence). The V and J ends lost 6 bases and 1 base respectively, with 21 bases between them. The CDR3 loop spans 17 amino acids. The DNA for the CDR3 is TGTGCCAGCAGTCTACGGCCCAGGACCGAAGGGAACACTGAAGCTTTCTTT. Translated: CASSLRPRTEGNTEAFF.

DNA of the CDR3: TGTGCCAGCAGTGTCGGGGAGGCAGATACGCAGTATTTT. As protein: CASSVGEADTQYF. The genes are TRBV28 and TRBJ2-3, with D tentatively TRBD2 (6 bases). In germline, CDR1 is MDHEN, CDR2 SYDVKM. V was cut by 5 bases and J by 4 bases, with 10 bases left in between. The CDR3 is 13 residues long.

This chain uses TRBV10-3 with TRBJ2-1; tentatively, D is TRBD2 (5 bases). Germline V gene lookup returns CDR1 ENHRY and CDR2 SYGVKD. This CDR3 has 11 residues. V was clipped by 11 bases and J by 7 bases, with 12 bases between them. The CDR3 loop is CASGVANEQFF. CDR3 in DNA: TGTGCCTCGGGTGTAGCGAATGAGCAGTTCTTC.

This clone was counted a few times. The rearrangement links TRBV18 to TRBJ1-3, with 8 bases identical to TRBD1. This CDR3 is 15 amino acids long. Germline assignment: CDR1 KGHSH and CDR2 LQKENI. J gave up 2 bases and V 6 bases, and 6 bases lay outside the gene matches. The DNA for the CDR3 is TGTGCCAGCTCGCGAAAGACAGGGGCTGGAAACACCATATATTTT. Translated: CASSRKTGAGNTIYF.

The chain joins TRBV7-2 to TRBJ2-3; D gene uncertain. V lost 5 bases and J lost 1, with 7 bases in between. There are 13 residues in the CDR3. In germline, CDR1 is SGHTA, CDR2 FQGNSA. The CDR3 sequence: CASSGSGTDTQYF. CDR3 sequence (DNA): TGTGCCAGCAGCGGTAGTGGCACAGATACGCAGTATTTT.

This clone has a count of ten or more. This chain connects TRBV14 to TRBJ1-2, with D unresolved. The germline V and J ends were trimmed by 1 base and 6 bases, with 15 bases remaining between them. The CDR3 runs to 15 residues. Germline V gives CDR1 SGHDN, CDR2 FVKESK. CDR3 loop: CASSQVRQAANGYTF. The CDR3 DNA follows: TGTGCCAGCAGCCAAGTGAGGCAGGCGGCCAATGGCTACACCTTC.